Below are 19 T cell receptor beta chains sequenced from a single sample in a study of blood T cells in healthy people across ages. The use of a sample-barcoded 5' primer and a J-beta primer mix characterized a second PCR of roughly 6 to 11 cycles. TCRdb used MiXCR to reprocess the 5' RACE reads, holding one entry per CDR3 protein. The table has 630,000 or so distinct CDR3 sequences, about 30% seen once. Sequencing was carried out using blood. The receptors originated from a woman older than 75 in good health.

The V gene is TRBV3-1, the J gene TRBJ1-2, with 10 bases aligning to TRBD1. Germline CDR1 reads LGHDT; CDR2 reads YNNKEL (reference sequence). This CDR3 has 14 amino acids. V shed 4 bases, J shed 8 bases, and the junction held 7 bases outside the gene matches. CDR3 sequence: CASSPTGGFAGYTF. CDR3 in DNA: TGTGCCAGCAGCCCGACAGGGGGCTTCGCCGGCTACACCTTC.

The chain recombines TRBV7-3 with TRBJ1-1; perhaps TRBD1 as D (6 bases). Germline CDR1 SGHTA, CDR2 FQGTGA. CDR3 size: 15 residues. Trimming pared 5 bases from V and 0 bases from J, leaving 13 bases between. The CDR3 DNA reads TGTGCCAGCAGCGTAGCGGGGGGCCTGAACACTGAAGCTTTCTTT. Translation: CASSVAGGLNTEAFF.

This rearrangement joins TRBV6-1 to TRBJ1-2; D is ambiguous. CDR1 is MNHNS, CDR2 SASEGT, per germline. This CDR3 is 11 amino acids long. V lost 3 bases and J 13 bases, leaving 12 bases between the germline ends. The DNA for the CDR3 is TGTGCCAGCAGTGACCCGGGAGTCTGCACCTTC. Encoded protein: CASSDPGVCTF.

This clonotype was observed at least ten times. The CDR3 DNA is TGCGCCAGCAGCTTAGACGGGGGAGCCTATGGCTACACCTTC. Amino acid sequence: CASSLDGGAYGYTF. This chain connects TRBV5-1 to TRBJ1-2; D is possibly TRBD1 (5 bases). Germline assignment: CDR1 SGHRS and CDR2 YFSETQ. Deletions cut 2 bases from V and 4 bases from J, with 12 bases between. CDR3 length: 14 residues.

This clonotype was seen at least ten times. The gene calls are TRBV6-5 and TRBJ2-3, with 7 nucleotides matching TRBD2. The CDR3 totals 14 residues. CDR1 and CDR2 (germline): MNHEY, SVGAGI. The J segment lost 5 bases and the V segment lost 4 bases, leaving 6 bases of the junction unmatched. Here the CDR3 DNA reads TGTGCCAGCAGTTCCCCTCGCGGGGGAGATACGCAGTATTTT. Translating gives CASSSPRGGDTQYF.

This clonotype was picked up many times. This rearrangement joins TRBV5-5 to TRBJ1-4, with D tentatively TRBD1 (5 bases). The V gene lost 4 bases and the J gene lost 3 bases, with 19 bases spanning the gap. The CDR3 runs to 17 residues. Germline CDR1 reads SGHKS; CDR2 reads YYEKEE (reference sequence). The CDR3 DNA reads TGTGCCAGCAGCGGAAGTGGGGGACCGGCCCCTAATGAAAAACTGTTTTTT. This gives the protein CASSGSGGPAPNEKLFF.

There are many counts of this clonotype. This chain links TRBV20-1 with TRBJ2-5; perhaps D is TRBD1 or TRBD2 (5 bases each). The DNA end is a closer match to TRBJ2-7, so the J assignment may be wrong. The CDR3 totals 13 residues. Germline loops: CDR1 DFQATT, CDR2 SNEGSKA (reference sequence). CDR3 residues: CSANRDPRSEQYF. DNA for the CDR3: TGCAGTGCTAACCGGGACCCCCGTAGCGAGCAGTACTTC.

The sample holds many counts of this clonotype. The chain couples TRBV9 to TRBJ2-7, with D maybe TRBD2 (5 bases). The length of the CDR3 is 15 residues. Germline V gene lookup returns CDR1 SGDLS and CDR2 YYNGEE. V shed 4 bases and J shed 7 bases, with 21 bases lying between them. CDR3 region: CASSPLGRVPGEQYF. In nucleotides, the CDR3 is TGTGCCAGCAGCCCGCTCGGGCGGGTTCCGGGGGAGCAGTACTTC.

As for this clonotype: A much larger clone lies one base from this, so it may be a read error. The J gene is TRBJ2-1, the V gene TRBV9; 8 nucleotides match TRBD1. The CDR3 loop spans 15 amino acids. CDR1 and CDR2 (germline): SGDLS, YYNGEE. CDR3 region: CVSSVVQGGYNEQFF. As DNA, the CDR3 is TGTGTCAGCAGCGTAGTACAGGGGGGCTACAATGAGCAGTTCTTC.

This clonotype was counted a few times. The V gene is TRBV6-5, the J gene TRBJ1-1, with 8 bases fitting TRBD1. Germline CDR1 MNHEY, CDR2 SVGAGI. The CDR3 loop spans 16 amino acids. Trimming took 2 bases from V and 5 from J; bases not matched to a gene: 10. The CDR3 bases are TGTGCCAGCAGTTACGGGACAGGCGGGGGGTGGACTGAAGCTTTCTTT. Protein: CASSYGTGGGWTEAFF.

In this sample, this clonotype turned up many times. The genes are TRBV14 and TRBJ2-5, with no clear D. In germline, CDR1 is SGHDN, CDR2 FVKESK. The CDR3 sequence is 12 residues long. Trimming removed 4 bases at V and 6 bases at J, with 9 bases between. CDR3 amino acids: CASSPSSQTQYF. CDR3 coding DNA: TGTGCCAGCAGCCCCAGCAGTCAGACCCAGTACTTC.

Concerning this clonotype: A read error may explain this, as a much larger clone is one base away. The CDR3 region has the DNA TGCAGTGCTAGAGAATGGCGGGGGCTTCTCGAGCAGTACTTC. Amino acids: CSAREWRGLLEQYF. The chain employs TRBV20-1 and TRBJ2-7; D may be TRBD2 (7 bases). The V gene lost 0 bases and the J gene lost 6 bases, with 15 bases spanning the gap. Germline CDR1 reads DFQATT; CDR2 reads SNEGSKA (reference sequence). This CDR3 is built from 14 residues.

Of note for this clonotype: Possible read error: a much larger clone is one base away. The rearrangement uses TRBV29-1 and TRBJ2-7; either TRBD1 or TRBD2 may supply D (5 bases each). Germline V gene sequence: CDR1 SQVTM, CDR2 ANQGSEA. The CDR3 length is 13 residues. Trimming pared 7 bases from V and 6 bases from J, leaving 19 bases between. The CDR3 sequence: CSAIFSGSGEQYF. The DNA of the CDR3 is TGCAGCGCCATTTTTTCAGGGAGCGGCGAGCAGTACTTC.

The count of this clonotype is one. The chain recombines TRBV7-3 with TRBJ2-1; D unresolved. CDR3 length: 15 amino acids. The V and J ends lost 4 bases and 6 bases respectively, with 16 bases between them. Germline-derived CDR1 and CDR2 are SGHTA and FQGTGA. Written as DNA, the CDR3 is TGTGCCAGCAGCTCCCCCGGCAGGTCCATCAATGAGCAGTTCTTC. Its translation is CASSSPGRSINEQFF.

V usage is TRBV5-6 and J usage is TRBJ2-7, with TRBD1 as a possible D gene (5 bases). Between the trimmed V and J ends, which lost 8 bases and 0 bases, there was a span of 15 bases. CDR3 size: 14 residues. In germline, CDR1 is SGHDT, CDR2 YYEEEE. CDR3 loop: CASSARVGSYEQYF. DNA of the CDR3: TGTGCCAGTAGTGCCAGGGTAGGCTCCTACGAGCAGTACTTC.

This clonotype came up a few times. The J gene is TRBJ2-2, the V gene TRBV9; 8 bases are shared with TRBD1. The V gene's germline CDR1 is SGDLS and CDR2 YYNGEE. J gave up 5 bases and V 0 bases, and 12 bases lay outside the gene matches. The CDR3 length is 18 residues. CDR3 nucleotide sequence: TGTGCCAGCAGCGTAGAAGGTGGTGGCAGGGGGCTTACCGGGGAGCTGTTTTTT. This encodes CASSVEGGGRGLTGELFF.

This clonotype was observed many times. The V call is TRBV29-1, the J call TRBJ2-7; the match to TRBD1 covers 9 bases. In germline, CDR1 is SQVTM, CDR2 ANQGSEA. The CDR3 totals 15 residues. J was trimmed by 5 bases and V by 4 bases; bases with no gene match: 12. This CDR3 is CSVGGGRQGDDEQYF. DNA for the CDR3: TGCAGCGTTGGGGGGGGGAGACAGGGGGACGACGAGCAGTACTTC.

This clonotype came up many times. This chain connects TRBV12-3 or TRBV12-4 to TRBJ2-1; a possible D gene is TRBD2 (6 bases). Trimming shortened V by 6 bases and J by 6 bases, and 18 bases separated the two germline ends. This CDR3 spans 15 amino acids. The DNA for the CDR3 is TGTGCCAGCAGCTCGGGACTTTCCTACGGCAATGAGCAGTTCTTC. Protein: CASSSGLSYGNEQFF.

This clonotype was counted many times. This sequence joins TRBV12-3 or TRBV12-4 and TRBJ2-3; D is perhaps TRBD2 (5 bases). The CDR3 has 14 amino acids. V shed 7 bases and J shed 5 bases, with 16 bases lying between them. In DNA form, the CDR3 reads TGTGCCAGCATGAGGGCAGGTCTATTAGATACGCAGTATTTT. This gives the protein CASMRAGLLDTQYF.